This T cell receptor beta chain is from a study of control samples from healthy donors and cancer patients. This CDR3 contains 14 residues. J was trimmed by 6 bases and V by 0 bases; bases with no gene match: 7. Germline V gene lookup returns CDR1 GTSNPN and CDR2 SVGIG (reference sequence). Assay used: immunoSEQ multiplex PCR; TCRdb lists only in-frame clones, some missing. Of 190,000 or so clones in the sample, over 85% were seen once. This receptor was obtained from a man between 18 and 35 years old in good health. The chain employs TRBV30 and TRBJ1-2; 7 nucleotides line up with TRBD1. Sequenced input: blood. Here the CDR3 reads CAWSVPGGGDGYTF. In DNA form, the CDR3 reads TGTGCCTGGAGTGTCCCAGGGGGTGGGGATGGCTACACCTTC.